This T cell receptor beta chain was observed in a study of T-cell memory formation after mild COVID-19 (dated by TCRdb to about 2021). In the study overall: TCR sequence clusters from the two donors were found to be largely donor specific. Two young, previously healthy adult volunteers made up the cohort, one male and one female. In two donors, T-cell clones that expanded and contracted after mild COVID-19 were followed by sequencing TCRalpha and TCRbeta repertoires longitudinally.

In the case of this clonotype: What this receptor recognizes is not known. Per-base qualities were not stored, and no clone one base away is much larger.

Broad study findings and their caveats: Some responding clones were detected in pre-infection memory, which suggested that pre-existing cross-reactive memory T cells had joined the SARS-CoV-2 response. The study covered only a couple of mild cases, and larger cohorts including severe cases with pre-infection samples were considered necessary. Balanced CD4/CD8 phenotypes were observed for clones contracting from day 15 to 85, whereas a bias towards CD4+ was observed for a second wave of clones expanding from day 15 to 37. SARS-CoV-2 specificity was not confirmed for the second-wave clones peaking on day 37. Contracting CD4+ clones appeared mostly in the CM and EM memory subsets, whereas CD8+ clones were enriched in EMRA.

TCRdb records Illumina NovaSeq 6000 as the sequencer. cDNA libraries for TCRalpha and TCRbeta were prepared by 5'RACE using constant-segment primers, with sample barcodes and unique molecular identifiers added. Trizol reagent was used to extract RNA from every sample. The libraries were amplified in two PCR steps, and the second step added a second sample barcode and Illumina TruSeq adapters. Libraries were sequenced on an Illumina NovaSeq with 2 x 150 bp paired-end reads. On the study's bioinformatics: With migec v1.2.7, reads were demultiplexed and then collapsed into UMI-guided consensus sequences. With mixcr v2.1.11, UMI consensuses were aligned to TRA and TRB V and J templates and assembled into clonotypes. Expanded or contracted clonotypes were those called significant by both edgeR and NoisET, with noise models trained on biological replicates. edgeR calls used a false discovery rate-adjusted p below 0.01 and a log2 fold-change threshold of 1. As an exploratory analysis of dynamics, max-normalized trajectories of the 1000 most abundant clonotypes were examined with PCA combined with hierarchical clustering. Each responding clone was given a CD4 or CD8 phenotype based on the CD4+ and CD8+ repertoires, which had been sequenced separately. The public sequencing data were trimmed at Q25 with fastp and processed into clonotypes with MiXCR by TCRdb, which kept only in-frame beta chains. For every CDR3 protein sequence, its rows merge into one entry that carries the most common genes and DNA. The V and J calls and clone size come from TCRdb's table, not from the authors' own analysis. This sample lists approximately 500,000 distinct CDR3 sequences; roughly 23% were detected once. Roughly an eighth of the sample is held by the ten biggest clonotypes.

The CDR3, cysteine through phenylalanine, is 14 amino acids long. The kept DNA is CDR3 alone, 42 bases in frame from the first base. The germline V gene supplies CDR1 SQVTM and CDR2 ANQGSEA. The V end gives up 6 bases and the J end 4 bases, leaving 9 bases in the junction not matched to a gene. PBMCs were isolated by Ficoll-Paque density gradient centrifugation. The sequenced material came from PBMCs or a T cell subset sorted from them (not recorded which). Recombination linked TRBV29-1 to TRBJ2-7, with 10 bases aligning to TRBD1. The source of this sequence is an adult woman who had mild COVID-19 (a few samples of this study predate the infection). The sample titles of this study are shuffled in the database, so cell type and time point are left out; the donor was told from shared clones. The CDR3 has the sequence CSVGRDRGGYEQYF. Here is the DNA: TGCAGCGTCGGGAGGGACAGGGGAGGGTACGAGCAGTACTTC.